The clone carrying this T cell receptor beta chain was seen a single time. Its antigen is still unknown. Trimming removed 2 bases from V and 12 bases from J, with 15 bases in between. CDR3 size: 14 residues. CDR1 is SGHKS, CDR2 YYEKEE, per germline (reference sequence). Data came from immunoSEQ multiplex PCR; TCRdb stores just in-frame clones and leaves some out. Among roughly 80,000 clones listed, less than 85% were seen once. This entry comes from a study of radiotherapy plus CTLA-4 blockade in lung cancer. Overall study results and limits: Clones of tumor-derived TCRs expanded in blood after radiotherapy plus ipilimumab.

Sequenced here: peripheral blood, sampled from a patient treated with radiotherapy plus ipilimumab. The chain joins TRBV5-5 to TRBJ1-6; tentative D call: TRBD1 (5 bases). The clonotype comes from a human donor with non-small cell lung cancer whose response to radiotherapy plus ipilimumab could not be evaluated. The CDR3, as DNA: TGTGCCAGCAGCTTTGGGGCCGGGAGGGGACCCCTCCACTTT. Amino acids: CASSFGAGRGPLHF.